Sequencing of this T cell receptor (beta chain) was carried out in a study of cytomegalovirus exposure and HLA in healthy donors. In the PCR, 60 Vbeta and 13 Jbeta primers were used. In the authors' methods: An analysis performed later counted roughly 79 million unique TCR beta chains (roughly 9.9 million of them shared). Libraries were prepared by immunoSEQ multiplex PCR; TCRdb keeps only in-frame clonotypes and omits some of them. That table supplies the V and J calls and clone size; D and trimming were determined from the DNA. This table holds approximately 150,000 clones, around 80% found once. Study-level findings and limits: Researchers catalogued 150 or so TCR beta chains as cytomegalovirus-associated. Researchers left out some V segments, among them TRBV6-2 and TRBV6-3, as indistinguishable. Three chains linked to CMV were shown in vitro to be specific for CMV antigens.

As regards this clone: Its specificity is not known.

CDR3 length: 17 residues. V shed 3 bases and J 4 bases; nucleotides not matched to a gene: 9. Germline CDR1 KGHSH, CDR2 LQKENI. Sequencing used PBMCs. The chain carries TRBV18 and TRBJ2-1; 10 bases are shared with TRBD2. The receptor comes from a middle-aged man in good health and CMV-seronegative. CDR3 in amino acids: CASSPLGSGGPYNEQFF. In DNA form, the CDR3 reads TGTGCCAGCTCACCGCTCGGTAGCGGGGGGCCTTACAATGAGCAGTTCTTC.